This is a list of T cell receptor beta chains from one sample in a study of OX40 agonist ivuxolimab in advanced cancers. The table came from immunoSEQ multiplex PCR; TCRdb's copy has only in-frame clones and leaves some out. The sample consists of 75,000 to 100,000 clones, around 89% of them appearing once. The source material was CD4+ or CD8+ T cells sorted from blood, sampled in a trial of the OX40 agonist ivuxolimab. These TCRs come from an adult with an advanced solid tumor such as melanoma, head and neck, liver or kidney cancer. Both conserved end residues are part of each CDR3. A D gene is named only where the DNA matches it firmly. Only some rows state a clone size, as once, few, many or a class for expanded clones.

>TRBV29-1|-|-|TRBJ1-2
TGCAGCGTTGAAAAGAACCAGGGGATCTATGGCTACACCTTC
CSVEKNQGIYGYTF
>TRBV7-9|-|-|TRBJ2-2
TGTGCCAGCAGCCGGCGATACACCGGGGAGCTGTTTTTT
CASSRRYTGELFF
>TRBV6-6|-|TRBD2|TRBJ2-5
TGTGCCAGCAGTTACGAACTAGCGGGGAGCCCTGAGCAGTACTTC
CASSYELAGSPEQYF
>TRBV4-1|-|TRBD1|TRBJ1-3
TGCGCCAGCAGCCCCGGACAGGCGAGAGGGAGAAACACCATATATTTT
CASSPGQARGRNTIYF
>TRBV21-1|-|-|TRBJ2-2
TGTGCCAGCAGCAAAGGACTAGCGGGGGGCCAACAACCTGGGACCGGGGAGCTGTTTTTT
CASSKGLAGGQQPGTGELFF
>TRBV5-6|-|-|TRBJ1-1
TGTGCCAGCAGCACCATGACAGGATTAGAAACTGAAGCTTTCTTT
CASSTMTGLETEAFF
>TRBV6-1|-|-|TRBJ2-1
TGTGCCAGCTATTTCAATGAGCAGTTCTTC
CASYFNEQFF
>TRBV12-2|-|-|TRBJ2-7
TGTGCAAGTCGCTTAGCAAAATATCGCGGCTGCGACGGTTACGAGCAGTACTTC
CASRLAKYRGCDGYEQYF
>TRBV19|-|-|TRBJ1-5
TGTGCCAGTAGTATAGAGGGGACTATCACTCAGCCCCAGCATTTT
CASSIEGTITQPQHF
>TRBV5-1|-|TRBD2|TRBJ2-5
TGCGCCAGCAAGGAGGTAGCGGGAGAGGGGGAGACCCAGTACTTC
CASKEVAGEGETQYF
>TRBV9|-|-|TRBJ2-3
TGTGCCAGCAGCGTGGCCGTGGGGGGCCCCACAGATACGCAGTATTTT
CASSVAVGGPTDTQYF
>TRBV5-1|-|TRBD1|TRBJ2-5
TGCGCCAGCAGCTTTGGACAGGGAGGAGAGACCCAGTACTTC
CASSFGQGGETQYF
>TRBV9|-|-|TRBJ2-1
TGTGCCAGCAGCGTAGAACAACACAACAATGAGCAGTTCTTC
CASSVEQHNNEQFF
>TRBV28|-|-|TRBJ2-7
TGTGCCAGCAGTTTGGTTGGACGATACTACGGGAACCACTACGAGCAGTACTTC
CASSLVGRYYGNHYEQYF
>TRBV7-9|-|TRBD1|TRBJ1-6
TGTGCCAGTGCTCCGGGACAGGGTCTTAATTCACCCCTCCACTTT
CASAPGQGLNSPLHF
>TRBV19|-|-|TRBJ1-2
TGTGCCAGTAGTATAGATCACCTCCCCAGGAACAGGGACTATGGCTACACCTTC
CASSIDHLPRNRDYGYTF
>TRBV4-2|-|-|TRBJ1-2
TGTGCCAGTAGCCAAGCACACCAGGAGACTAACTATGGCTACACCTTC
CASSQAHQETNYGYTF
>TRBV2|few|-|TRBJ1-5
TGTGCCAGCGCGCTACAGGGCCTCGGTAGCAATCAGCCCCAGCATTTT
CASALQGLGSNQPQHF
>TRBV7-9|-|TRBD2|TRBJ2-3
TGTGCCAGCAGCCTAAGCGGGAAAAGCACAGATACGCAGTATTTT
CASSLSGKSTDTQYF
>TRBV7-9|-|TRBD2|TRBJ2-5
TGTGCCAGCAGTATAGCGGGCCAAGAGACCCAGTACTTC
CASSIAGQETQYF
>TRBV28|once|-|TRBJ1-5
TGTGCCAGCAGTTTATGGCAGGGTGGGGGTCAGCCCCAGCATTTT
CASSLWQGGGQPQHF
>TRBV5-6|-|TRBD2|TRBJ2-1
TGTGCCAGCAGCTTAACTAGCGGGAGGGCGAATGAGCAGTTCTTC
CASSLTSGRANEQFF
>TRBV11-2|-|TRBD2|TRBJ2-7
TGTGCCAGCAGCCAGAGGACTAGCGGGGGGCTCTACGAGCAGTACTTC
CASSQRTSGGLYEQYF
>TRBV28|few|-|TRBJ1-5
TGTGCCAGCAGTTTACGGTCCCCGGATCAGCCCCAGCATTTT
CASSLRSPDQPQHF
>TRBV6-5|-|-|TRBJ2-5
TGTGCCAGCAGTGACGGATTAGAGACCCAGTACTTC
CASSDGLETQYF
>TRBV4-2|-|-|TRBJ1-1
TGTGCCAGCAGCTTTAGGGATTTGAACACTGAAGCTTTCTTT
CASSFRDLNTEAFF
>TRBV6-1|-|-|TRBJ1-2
TGTGCCAGCAGTTCACAACAGGTTTCGTATGGCTACACCTTC
CASSSQQVSYGYTF